A single sample is the source of the 2 T cell receptor beta chains below, sequenced in a study of PD-L1 blockade in urothelial cancer. Time point described: peripheral blood 6 weeks after treatment start. TCRdb keeps only in-frame clones here, not all; method: immunoSEQ multiplex PCR. In the table there are approximately 120,000 clones, around 88% of which are singletons. The sequenced sample was PBMCs, obtained around atezolizumab (anti-PD-L1) treatment. Every receptor here comes from a middle-aged man with urothelial cancer.

The genes are TRBV29-1 and TRBJ2-1, with D possibly TRBD2 on 5 matching bases. With 4 bases removed from V and 5 bases from J, the gap between germline ends came to 9 bases. The germline gives CDR1 SQVTM, CDR2 ANQGSEA. There are 12 residues in the CDR3. CDR3 in DNA: TGCAGCGTTGTCGACTACGACAATGAGCAGTTCTTC. Translation gives CSVVDYDNEQFF.

V and J are TRBV9 and TRBJ2-7, with 7 bases that match TRBD2. There are 16 residues in the CDR3. V lost 0 bases and J lost 1; bases outside the gene matches: 7. Germline V gene lookup returns CDR1 SGDLS and CDR2 YYNGEE. DNA of the CDR3: TGTGCCAGCAGCGTAGAGGGAGGGAGATTTTCCTACGAGCAGTACTTC. It encodes CASSVEGGRFSYEQYF.